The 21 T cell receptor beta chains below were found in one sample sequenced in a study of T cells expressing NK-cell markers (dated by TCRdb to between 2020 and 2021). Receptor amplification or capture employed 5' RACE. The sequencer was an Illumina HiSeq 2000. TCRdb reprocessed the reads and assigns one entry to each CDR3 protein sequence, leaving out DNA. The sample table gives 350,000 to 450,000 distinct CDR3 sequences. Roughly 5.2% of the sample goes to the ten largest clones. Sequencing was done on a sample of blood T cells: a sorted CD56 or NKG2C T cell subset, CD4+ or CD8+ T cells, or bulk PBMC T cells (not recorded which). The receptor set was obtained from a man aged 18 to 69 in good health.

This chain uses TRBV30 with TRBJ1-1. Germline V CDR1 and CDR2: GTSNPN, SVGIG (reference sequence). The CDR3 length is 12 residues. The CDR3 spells CAWSLVGREAFF.

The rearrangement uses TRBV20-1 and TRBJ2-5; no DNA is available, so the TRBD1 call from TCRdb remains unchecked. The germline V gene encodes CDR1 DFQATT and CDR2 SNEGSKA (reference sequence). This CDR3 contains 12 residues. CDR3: CSARQGHETQYF.

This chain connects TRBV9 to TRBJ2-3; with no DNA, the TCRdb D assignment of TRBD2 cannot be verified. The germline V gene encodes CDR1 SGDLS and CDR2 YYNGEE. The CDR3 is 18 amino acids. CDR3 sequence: CASSVAPPPSGGADTQYF.

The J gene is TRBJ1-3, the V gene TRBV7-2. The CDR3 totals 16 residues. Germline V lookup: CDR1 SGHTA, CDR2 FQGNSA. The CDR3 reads CASSQAVRSSGNTIYF.

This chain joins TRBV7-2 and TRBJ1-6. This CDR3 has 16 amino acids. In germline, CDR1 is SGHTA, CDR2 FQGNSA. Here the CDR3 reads CASSLVPAGSRSPLHF.

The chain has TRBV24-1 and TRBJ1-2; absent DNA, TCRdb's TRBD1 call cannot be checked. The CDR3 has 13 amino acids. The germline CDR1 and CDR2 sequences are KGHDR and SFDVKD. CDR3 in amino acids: CATSDFGAYGYTF.

This chain's CDR3 is CASSTHRGILTGELFF. This chain uses TRBV6-1 with TRBJ2-2; TCRdb reports TRBD2, a call that lacks DNA to check it against. Germline lookup yields CDR1 MNHNS and CDR2 SASEGT. This CDR3 comprises 16 residues.

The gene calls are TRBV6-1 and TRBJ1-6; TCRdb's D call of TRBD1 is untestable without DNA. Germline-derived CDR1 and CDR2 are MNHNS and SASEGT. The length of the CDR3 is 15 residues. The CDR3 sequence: CASSPGQLYNSPLHF.

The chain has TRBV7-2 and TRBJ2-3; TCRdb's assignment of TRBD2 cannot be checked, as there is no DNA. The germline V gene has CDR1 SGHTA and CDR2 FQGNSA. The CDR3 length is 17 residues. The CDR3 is CASSSGTSGGLSDTQYF.

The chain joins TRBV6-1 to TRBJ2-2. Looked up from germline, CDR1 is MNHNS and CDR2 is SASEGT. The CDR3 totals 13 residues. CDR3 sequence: CASRKENTGELFF.

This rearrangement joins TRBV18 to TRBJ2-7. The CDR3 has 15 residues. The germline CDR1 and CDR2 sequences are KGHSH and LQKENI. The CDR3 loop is CASSPPGQGLYEQYF.

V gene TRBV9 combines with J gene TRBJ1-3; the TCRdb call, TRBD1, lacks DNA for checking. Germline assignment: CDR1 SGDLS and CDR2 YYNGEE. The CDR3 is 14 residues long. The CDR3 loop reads CASSVAPGLNTIYF.

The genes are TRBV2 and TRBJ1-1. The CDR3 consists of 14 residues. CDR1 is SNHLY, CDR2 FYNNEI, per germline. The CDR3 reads CASREQVTNTEAFF.

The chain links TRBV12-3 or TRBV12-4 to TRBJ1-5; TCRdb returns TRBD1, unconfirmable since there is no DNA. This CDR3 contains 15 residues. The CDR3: CASSLATGDDQPQHF.

This chain's CDR3 is CASSRIGTATEGGYTF. The chain links TRBV5-1 to TRBJ1-2; TCRdb's D gene call, TRBD1, goes unchecked for lack of DNA. The CDR3 covers 16 residues. Germline V gene lookup returns CDR1 SGHRS and CDR2 YFSETQ.

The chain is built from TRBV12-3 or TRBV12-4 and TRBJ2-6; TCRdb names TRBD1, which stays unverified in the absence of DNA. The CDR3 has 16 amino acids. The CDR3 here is CASSLVLDPLANVLTF.

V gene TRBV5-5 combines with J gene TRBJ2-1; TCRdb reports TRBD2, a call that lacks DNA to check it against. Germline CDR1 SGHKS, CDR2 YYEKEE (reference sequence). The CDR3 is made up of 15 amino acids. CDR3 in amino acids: CASSSQRGGLGEQFF.

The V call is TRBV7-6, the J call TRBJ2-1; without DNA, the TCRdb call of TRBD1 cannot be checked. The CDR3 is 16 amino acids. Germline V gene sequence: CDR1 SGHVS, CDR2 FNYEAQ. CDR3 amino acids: CASSSLGQGVKNEQFF. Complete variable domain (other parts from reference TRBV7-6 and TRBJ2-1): GAGVSQSPRYKVTKRGQDVALRCDPISGHVSLYWYRQALGQGPEFLTYFNYEAQQDKSGLPNDRFSAERPEGSISTLTIQRTEQRDSAMYRCASSSLGQGVKNEQFFGPGTRLTVL.

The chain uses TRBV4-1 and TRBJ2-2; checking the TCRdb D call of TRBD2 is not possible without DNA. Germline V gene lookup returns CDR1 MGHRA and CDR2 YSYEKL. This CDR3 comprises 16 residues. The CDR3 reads CASSLGARVESGELFF.

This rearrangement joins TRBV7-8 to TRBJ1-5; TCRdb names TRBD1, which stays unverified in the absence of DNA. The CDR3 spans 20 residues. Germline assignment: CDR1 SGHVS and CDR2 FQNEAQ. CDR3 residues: CASSWARDRGRYGSNQPQHF.

CDR3 loop: CASSPGQTLNTGELFF. The chain combines TRBV12-3 or TRBV12-4 with TRBJ2-2; TCRdb outputs TRBD1, but without DNA this stays unchecked. This CDR3 is 16 amino acids long.